These 2 T cell receptor beta chains share one sample of origin, sequenced in a study of cytomegalovirus exposure and HLA in healthy donors. This PCR relied on a set of 60 Vbeta primers and 13 Jbeta primers. The data were produced by immunoSEQ multiplex PCR, yet TCRdb's version contains in-frame clones alone and is incomplete. The sample lists some 150,000 clones, about three fifths occurring once. Material for sequencing was PBMCs. These receptors were obtained from a woman younger than 45 in good health and CMV-seropositive.

A word on this clone: A read error may produce the germline difference seen at one junction end. The chain recombines TRBV7-8 with TRBJ2-5; D perhaps matches TRBD2 (5 bases). The CDR3 extends over 13 amino acids. CDR1 and CDR2 (germline): SGHVS, FQNEAQ. The CDR3 nucleotides are TGTGCCAGCAGCCCGACTAACCACGAGACCCAGTACTTC. This gives the protein CASSPTNHETQYF.

This clone came up once. This sequence joins TRBV2 and TRBJ2-5; TRBD2 is a possible D gene (6 bases). CDR3 size: 13 residues. The V end lost 2 bases, the J end lost 5 bases, and 9 bases lay between the germline ends. From germline, CDR1 is SNHLY and CDR2 FYNNEI. CDR3 residues: CASSERLEETQYF. The DNA for the CDR3 is TGTGCCAGCAGTGAAAGACTAGAGGAGACCCAGTACTTC.